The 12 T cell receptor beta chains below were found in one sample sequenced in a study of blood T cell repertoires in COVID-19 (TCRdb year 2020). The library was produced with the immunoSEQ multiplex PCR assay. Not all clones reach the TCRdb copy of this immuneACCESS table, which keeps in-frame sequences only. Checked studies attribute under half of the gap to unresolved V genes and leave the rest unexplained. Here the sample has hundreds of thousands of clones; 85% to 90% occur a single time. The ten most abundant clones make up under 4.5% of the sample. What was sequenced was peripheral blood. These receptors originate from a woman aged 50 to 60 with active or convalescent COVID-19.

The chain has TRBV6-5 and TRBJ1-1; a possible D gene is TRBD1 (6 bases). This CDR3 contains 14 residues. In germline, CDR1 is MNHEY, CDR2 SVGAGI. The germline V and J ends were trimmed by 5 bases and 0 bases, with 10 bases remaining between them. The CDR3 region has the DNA TGTGCCAGCAGTCTAGGGACATTGAACACTGAAGCTTTCTTT. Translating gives CASSLGTLNTEAFF.

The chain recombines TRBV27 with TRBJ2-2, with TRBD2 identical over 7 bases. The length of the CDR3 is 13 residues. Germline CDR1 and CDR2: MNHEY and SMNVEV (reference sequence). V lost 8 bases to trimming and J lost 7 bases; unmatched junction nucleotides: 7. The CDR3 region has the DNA TGTGCCAGCTCCTGGGCTAGCGGCGGGGAGCTGTTTTTT. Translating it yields CASSWASGGELFF.

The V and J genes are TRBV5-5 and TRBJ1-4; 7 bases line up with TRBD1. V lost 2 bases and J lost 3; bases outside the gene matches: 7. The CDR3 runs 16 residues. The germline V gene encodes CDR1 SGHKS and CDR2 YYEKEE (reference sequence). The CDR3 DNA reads TGTGCCAGCAGCTTAGAACCGACAGGGCCTAATGAAAAACTGTTTTTT. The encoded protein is CASSLEPTGPNEKLFF. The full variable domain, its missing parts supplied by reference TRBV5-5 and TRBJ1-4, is DAGVTQSPTHLIKTRGQQVTLRCSPISGHKSVSWYQQVLGQGPQFIFQYYEKEERGRGNFPDRFSARQFPNYSSELNVNALLLGDSALYLCASSLEPTGPNEKLFFGSGTQLSVL.

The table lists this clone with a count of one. CDR3 loop: CASSQGTGVLEAFF. In DNA form, the CDR3 reads TGTGCCAGCAGCCAAGGGACAGGGGTTCTTGAAGCTTTCTTT. The chain employs TRBV3-1 (or the pseudogene TRBV3-2) and TRBJ1-1, with TRBD1 identical over 9 bases. V dropped 1 base and J dropped 7; count of bases not matched to a gene: 4. The germline V gene has CDR1 LGHDT and CDR2 YNNKEL (reference sequence). CDR3 length: 14 residues.

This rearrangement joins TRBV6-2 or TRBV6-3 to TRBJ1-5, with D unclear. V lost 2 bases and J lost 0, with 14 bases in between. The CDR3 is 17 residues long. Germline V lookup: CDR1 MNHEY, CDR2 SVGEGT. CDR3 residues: CASSYALGGYSNQPQHF. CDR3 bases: TGTGCCAGCAGTTACGCCCTCGGAGGGTATAGCAATCAGCCCCAGCATTTT.

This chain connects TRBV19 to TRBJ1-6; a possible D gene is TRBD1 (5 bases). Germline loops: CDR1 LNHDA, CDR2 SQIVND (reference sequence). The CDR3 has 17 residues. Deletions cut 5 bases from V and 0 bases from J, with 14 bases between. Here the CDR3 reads CASSPPTGGSYNSPLHF. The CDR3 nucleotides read TGTGCCAGTAGTCCCCCTACGGGGGGCTCCTATAATTCACCCCTCCACTTT.

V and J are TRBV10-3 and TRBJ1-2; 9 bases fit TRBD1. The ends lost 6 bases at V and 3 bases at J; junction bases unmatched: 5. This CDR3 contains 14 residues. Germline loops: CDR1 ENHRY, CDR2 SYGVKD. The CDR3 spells CAIRPDRGDYGYTF. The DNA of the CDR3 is TGTGCCATCAGGCCGGACAGGGGTGACTATGGCTACACCTTC.

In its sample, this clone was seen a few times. The CDR3 here is CASSHRGQARNEQYF. Written as DNA, the CDR3 is TGTGCCAGCAGCCACCGGGGACAGGCTCGGAACGAGCAGTACTTC. The rearrangement uses TRBV7-2 and TRBJ2-7, with 8 bases that match TRBD1. Germline V gives CDR1 SGHTA, CDR2 FQGNSA. The CDR3 totals 15 residues. V was pared by 5 bases and J by 5 bases, with 11 bases of the junction left unmatched.

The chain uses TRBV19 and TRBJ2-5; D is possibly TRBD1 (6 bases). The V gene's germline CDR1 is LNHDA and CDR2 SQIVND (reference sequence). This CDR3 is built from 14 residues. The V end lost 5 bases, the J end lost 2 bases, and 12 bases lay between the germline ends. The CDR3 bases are TGTGCCAGTAGTCCCCCGACAGGTCAAGAGACCCAGTACTTC. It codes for CASSPPTGQETQYF.

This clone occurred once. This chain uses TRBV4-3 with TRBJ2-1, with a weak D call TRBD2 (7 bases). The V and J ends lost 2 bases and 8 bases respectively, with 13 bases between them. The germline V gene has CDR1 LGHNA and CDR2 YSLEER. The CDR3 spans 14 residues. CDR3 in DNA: TGCGCCAGCAGCCAATCGGGGGGCCCCCATGAGCAGTTCTTC. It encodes CASSQSGGPHEQFF.

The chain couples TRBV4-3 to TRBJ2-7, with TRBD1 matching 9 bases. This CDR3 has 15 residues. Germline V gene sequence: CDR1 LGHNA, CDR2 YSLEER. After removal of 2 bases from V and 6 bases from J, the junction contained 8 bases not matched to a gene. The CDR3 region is CASSQRRQGVGEQYF. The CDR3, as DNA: TGCGCCAGCAGCCAACGCAGACAGGGGGTAGGCGAGCAGTACTTC.

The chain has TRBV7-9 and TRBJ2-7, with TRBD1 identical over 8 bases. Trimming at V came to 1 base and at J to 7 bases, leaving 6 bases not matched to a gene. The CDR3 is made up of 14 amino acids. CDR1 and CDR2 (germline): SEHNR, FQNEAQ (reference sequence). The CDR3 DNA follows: TGTGCCAGCAGCTTAGAGGGCAGGGGGCGAGAGCAGTACTTC. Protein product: CASSLEGRGREQYF.